The T cell receptor beta chain under discussion was sequenced for a study of blood T cell repertoires in COVID-19. Overall study context: Both acute and convalescent COVID-19 samples were obtained from the United States, Italy and Spain. T cells, B-cell-depleted T cells, or PBMCs supplied cDNA or gDNA.

Patients of the Seattle cohort, enrolled during active infection, were followed longitudinally. V dropped 8 bases and J dropped 5; count of bases not matched to a gene: 9. This CDR3 has 14 amino acids. The germline CDR1 and CDR2 sequences are MNHEY and SVGAGI. Per the study methods: Reference gene primer amplification gave estimated nucleated cell counts. Profiling relied on immunoSEQ multiplex PCR, and the TCRdb table lists in-frame clones only, not all of them. V and J calls and clone size follow that table, whereas D and trimming were derived from the DNA. The sample contains 300,000 to 450,000 clones, over 85% of which appear only once.

This receptor was identified in an older woman with COVID-19, enrolled during active disease. The V call is TRBV6-5, the J call TRBJ2-7, with 10 positions matching TRBD1. Sequences were obtained from peripheral blood. In DNA, the CDR3 is TGTGCCAGCTATACCGGGACAGGGGCGGACGAGCAGTACTTC. This encodes CASYTGTGADEQYF.